This T cell receptor beta chain stems from a study of blood T cell repertoires in COVID-19. Across the whole study: Nucleic acid was either cDNA or gDNA, and it came from T cells, B-cell-depleted T cells, or PBMCs.

Original handling: Estimation of nucleated cell counts relied on the amplification of reference gene primers. Produced via immunoSEQ multiplex PCR; TCRdb's table is partial and in-frame only. V and J calls and clone size are given by that table; D and trimming were obtained from the DNA. The sample lists 10,000 to 11,000 clones, roughly 80% occurring once. Germline CDR1 reads SQVTM; CDR2 reads ANQGSEA. CDR3 length: 16 residues. After removal of 4 bases from V and 3 bases from J, the junction contained 12 bases not matched to a gene. The V call is TRBV29-1, the J call TRBJ2-3, with 8 bases that match TRBD1. This TCR was sampled from a man aged 65 to 79 with active COVID-19. Sequences were obtained from peripheral blood. Written as DNA, the CDR3 is TGCAGCGTTGGGGGACTCCAGGGGGCCGGAACAGATACGCAGTATTTT. Translated: CSVGGLQGAGTDTQYF.